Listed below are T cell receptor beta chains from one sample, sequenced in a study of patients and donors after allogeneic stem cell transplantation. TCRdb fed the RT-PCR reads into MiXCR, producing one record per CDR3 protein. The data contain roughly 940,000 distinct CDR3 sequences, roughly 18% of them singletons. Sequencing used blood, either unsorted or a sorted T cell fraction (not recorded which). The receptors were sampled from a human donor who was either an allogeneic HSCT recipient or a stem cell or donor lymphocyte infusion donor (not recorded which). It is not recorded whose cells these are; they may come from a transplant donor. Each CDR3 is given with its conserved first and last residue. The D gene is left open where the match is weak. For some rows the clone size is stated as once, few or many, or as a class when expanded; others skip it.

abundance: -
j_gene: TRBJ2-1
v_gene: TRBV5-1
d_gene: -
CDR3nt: TGCGCCAGCAGCTTGGCCTGGCAGGGAAACAATGAGCAGTTCTTC
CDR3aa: CASSLAWQGNNEQFF

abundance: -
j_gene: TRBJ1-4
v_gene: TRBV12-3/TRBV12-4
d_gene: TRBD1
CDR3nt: TGTGCCAGCAGTTTCGCCCTGGGCAGGGGGCATGAAAAACTGTTTTTT
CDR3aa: CASSFALGRGHEKLFF

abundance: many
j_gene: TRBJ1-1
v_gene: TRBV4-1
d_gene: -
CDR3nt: TGCGCCAGCAGCCAAGATAATACGGCCTACACTGAAGCTTTCTTT
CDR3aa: CASSQDNTAYTEAFF

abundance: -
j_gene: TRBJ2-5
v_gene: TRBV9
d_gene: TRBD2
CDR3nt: TGTGCCAGCAGCGAACAAGGGACTAGCGGAGGAGTTTACTTC
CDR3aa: CASSEQGTSGGVYF

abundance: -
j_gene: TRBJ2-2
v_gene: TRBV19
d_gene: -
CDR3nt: TGTGCCAGTATGTGGGGCTCGAACACCGGGGAGCTGTTTTTT
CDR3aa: CASMWGSNTGELFF

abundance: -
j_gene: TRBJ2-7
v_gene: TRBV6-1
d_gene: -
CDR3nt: TGTGCCAGCAGTGGGCGGGACACTTTGTCCTACGAGCAGTACTTC
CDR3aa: CASSGRDTLSYEQYF

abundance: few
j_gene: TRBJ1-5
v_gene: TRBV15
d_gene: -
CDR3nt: TGTGCCACCAGCAGACTACAGGAGCCAAATCAGCCCCAGCATTTT
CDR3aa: CATSRLQEPNQPQHF

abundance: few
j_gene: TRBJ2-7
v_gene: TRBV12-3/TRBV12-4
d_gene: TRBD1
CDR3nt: TGTGCCAGCAGCTGGACAGGGGAAAGCTACGAGCAGTACTTC
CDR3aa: CASSWTGESYEQYF

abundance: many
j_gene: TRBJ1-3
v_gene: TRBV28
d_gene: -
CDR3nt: TGTGCCAGCAGCCAGGGGTTCTCTGGAAACACCATATATTTT
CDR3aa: CASSQGFSGNTIYF

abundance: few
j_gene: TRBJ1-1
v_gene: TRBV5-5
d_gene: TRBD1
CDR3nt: TGTGCCAGCAGCTCGGACAGGGGGCACACTGAAGCTTTCTTT
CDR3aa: CASSSDRGHTEAFF

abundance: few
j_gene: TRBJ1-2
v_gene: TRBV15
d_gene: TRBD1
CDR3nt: TGTGCCACCAGCAGAGTGGGTAGGGGGCAACAGCATGGCTACACCTTC
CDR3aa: CATSRVGRGQQHGYTF

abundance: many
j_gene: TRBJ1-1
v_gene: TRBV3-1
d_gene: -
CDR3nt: TGTGCCAGCAGCCAAGGGGCTTTGACCTGGAAAACTGAAGCTTTCTTT
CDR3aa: CASSQGALTWKTEAFF

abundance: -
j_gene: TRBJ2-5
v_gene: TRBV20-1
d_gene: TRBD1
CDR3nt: TGCAGTGCTAGTGGGCCAGGGGGAGAGACCCAGTACTTC
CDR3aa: CSASGPGGETQYF

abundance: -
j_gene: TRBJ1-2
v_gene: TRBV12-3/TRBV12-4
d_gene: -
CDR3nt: TGTGCCAGCAGCCCCTCAGGGGAAGGGGTAGAAGGCTACACCTTC
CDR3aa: CASSPSGEGVEGYTF

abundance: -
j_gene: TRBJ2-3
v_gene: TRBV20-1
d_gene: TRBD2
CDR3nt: TGCAGTGCCCTTAGCGGGCACACAGATACGCAGTATTTT
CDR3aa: CSALSGHTDTQYF

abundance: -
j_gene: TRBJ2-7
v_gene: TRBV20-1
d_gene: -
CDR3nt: TGCAGTGCTAGAGATCTCAGGAGCTCCTACGAGCAGTACTTC
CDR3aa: CSARDLRSSYEQYF

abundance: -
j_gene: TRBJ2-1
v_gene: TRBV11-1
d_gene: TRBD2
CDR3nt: TGTGCCAGCAGCGAGAGCGGGGCCAGCTCCTACAATGAGCAGTTCTTC
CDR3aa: CASSESGASSYNEQFF

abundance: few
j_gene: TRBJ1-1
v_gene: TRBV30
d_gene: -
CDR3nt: TGTGCCTGGGGGGGGAACACTGAAGCTTTCTTT
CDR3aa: CAWGGNTEAFF

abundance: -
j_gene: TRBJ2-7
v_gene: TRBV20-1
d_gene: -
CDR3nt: TGCAGTGCTAGACAGGCAGGGGCCACCTACGAGCAGTACTTC
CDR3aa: CSARQAGATYEQYF

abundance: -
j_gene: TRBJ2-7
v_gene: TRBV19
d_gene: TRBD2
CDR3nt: TGTGCCAGTACCCTAGGTGCGGGAGCCTCCTACGAGCAGTACTTC
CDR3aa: CASTLGAGASYEQYF

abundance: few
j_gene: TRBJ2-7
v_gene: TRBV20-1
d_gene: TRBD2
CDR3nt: TGCAGTGCTAGTTATCCCGGGACTAGCGGCTACGAGCAGTACTTC
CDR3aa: CSASYPGTSGYEQYF

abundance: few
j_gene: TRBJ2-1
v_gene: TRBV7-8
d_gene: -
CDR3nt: TGTGCCAGCAGCTTCTCCGGGGGCGAAGGGCAGTTCTTC
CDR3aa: CASSFSGGEGQFF

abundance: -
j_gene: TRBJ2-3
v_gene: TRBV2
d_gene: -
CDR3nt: TGTGCCAGCAATAGGGCGGGACAGAGCACAGATACGCAGTATTTT
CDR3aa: CASNRAGQSTDTQYF

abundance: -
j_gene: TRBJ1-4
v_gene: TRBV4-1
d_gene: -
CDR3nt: TGCGCCAGCAGCCAGGGGTTAAAAGGGGAAAAACTGTTTTTT
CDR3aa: CASSQGLKGEKLFF

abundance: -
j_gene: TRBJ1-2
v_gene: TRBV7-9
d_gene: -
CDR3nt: TGTGCCAGCAGCTTACGGGAGGATTTTCATGGCTACACCTTC
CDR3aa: CASSLREDFHGYTF

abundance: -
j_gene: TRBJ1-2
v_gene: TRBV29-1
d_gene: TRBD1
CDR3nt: TGCAGCGTGGAGGACAGGGGGATACGAGGCTACACCTTC
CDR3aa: CSVEDRGIRGYTF

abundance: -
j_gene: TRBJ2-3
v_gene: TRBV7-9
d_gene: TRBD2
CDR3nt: TGTGCCAGCAGCTTAACCATCGGGGGGACCCAGGATACGCAGTATTTT
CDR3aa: CASSLTIGGTQDTQYF

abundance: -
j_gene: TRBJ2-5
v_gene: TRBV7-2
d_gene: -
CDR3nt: TGTGCCAGCAGCACCCCACAGGGCACAGAGACCCAGTACTTC
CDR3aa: CASSTPQGTETQYF

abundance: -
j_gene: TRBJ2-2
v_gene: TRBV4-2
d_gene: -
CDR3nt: TGTGCCAGCAGGGTCCCTGGAGGTAACACCGGGGAGCTGTTTTTT
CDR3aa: CASRVPGGNTGELFF

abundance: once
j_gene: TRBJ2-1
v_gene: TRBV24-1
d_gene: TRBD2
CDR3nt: TGTGCCACCAGTTCCGGGACTAGGTGGCACAATGAGCAGTTCTTC
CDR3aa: CATSSGTRWHNEQFF

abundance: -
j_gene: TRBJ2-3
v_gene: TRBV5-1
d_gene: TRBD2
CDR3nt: TGCGCCAGCCAAAGCGGCCTGGCGGGAGTTCTCACAGATACGCAGTATTTT
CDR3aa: CASQSGLAGVLTDTQYF

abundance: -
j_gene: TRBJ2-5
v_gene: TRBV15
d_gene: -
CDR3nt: TGTGCCACCAGCAGAGATAGAAAACAGACCCAGTACTTC
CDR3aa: CATSRDRKQTQYF

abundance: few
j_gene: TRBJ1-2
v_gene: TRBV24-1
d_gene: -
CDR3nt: TGTGCCACCAGTGATTTGTCCGGGGGTTCCTACACCTTC
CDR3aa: CATSDLSGGSYTF

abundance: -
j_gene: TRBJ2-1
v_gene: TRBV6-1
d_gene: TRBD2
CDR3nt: TGTGCCAGCAGTAAAGGGACTAGATTCAATGAGCAGTTCTTC
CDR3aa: CASSKGTRFNEQFF

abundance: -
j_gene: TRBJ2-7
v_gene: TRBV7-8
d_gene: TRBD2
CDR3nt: TGTGCCAGCAGAGAGCAGGGACTAGAGGACCACGAGCAGTACTTC
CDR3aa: CASREQGLEDHEQYF